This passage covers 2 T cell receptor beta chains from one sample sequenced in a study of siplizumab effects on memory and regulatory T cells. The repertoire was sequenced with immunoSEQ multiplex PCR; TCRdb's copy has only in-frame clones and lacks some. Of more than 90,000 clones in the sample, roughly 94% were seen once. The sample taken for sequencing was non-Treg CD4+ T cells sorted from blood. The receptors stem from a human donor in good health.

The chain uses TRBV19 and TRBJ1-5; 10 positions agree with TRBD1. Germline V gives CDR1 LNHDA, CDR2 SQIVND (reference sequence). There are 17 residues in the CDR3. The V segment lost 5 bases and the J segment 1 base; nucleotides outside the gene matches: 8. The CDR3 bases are TGTGCCAGTAGTCCCGCGGACAGGGGGATCAGCAATCAGCCCCAGCATTTT. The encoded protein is CASSPADRGISNQPQHF.

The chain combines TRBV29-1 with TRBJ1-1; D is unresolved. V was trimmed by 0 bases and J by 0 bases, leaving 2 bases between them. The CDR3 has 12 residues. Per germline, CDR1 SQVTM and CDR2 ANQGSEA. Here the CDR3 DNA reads TGCAGCGTTGAAGAGCTGAACACTGAAGCTTTCTTT. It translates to CSVEELNTEAFF.